These 6 T cell receptor beta chains came from one sample sequenced in a study of blood T cell repertoires in COVID-19. Clones were read by immunoSEQ multiplex PCR, and TCRdb kept only the in-frame ones, dropping some. The repertoire includes approximately 58,000 clones, approximately 91% of them detected once, and approximately 2.8% sits in the top ten. Sequencing used peripheral blood. These receptors came from a human donor in a cohort sampled during active COVID-19.

This chain links TRBV11-1 with TRBJ2-3; 13 bases align to TRBD2. V was pared by 5 bases and J by 6 bases, with 5 bases of the junction left unmatched. The CDR3 is 15 amino acids. Germline V gives CDR1 SGHAT, CDR2 FQDESV (reference sequence). The CDR3: CASSTWTSGSDTQYF. In nucleotides, the CDR3 is TGTGCCAGCAGCACGTGGACTAGCGGGAGTGATACGCAGTATTTT.

Written as DNA, the CDR3 is TGTGCCAGCAGCCCCAGCGGGACTAGCACAGATACGCAGTATTTT. This translates into CASSPSGTSTDTQYF. This chain uses TRBV11-2 with TRBJ2-3; 7 bases match TRBD2. The CDR3 has 15 residues. The J segment lost 0 bases and the V segment lost 5 bases, leaving 5 bases of the junction unmatched. Per the germline V gene, CDR1 is SGHAT and CDR2 is FQNNGV.

The sample holds one count of this clone. This CDR3 reads CARHRDRGMVGELFF. CDR3 DNA: TGCGCCAGGCACCGGGACAGGGGGATGGTCGGGGAGCTGTTTTTT. The chain has TRBV23-1 and TRBJ2-2; 11 bases fit TRBD1. TRBV23-1 is filed as an ORF, its function uncertain. The CDR3 loop spans 15 amino acids. J lost 7 bases, V lost 9 bases, and 10 bases had no gene match.

The CDR3 sequence is CASKGNPSDDNYGYTF. As DNA, the CDR3 is TGTGCCAGCAAGGGGAACCCATCGGATGATAACTATGGCTACACCTTC. This chain uses TRBV9 with TRBJ1-2; D might be TRBD1 (5 bases). CDR1 is SGDLS, CDR2 YYNGEE, per germline. V lost 6 bases to trimming and J lost 1 base, with 19 bases between them. The CDR3 sequence is 16 residues long.

The rearrangement joins TRBV6-1 to TRBJ2-7; 7 bases align to TRBD2. Trimming removed 2 bases from V and 2 bases from J; junction bases left unmatched: 3. In germline, CDR1 is MNHNS, CDR2 SASEGT. The length of the CDR3 is 14 residues. The CDR3 DNA sequence: TGTGCCAGCAGTGAACTAGCGGAGGCCTACGAGCAGTACTTC. Translated, it gives CASSELAEAYEQYF.

Only one count was recorded for this clone. This CDR3 reads CASSRDRKQFF. In DNA, the CDR3 is TGTGCCAGCAGCCGTGATAGAAAGCAGTTCTTC. The chain is built from TRBV7-9 and TRBJ2-1, with no clear D. V gave up 5 bases and J gave up 11 bases, with 10 bases separating them. Per germline, CDR1 SEHNR and CDR2 FQNEAQ (reference sequence). CDR3 size: 11 residues. Full variable domain (outside the CDR3, taken from reference TRBV7-9 and TRBJ2-1): DTGVSQNPRHKITKRGQNVTFRCDPISEHNRLYWYRQTLGQGPEFLTYFQNEAQLEKSRLLSDRFSAERPKGSFSTLEIQRTEQGDSAMYLCASSRDRKQFFGPGTRLTVL.